This T cell receptor (beta chain) was found in a study of response to subunit inactivated influenza vaccine. This clonotype was seen a handful of times. TCRdb used MiXCR to reprocess the RT-PCR reads, holding one entry per CDR3 protein. The sample lists around 750,000 distinct CDR3 sequences, about 20% seen once, with more than 8.5% in the top ten. The CDR3 consists of 12 residues. With 2 bases removed from V and 5 bases from J, the gap between germline ends came to 10 bases. In germline, CDR1 is DFQATT, CDR2 SNEGSKA (reference sequence). The chain combines TRBV20-1 with TRBJ2-7; no clear D. The sample consisted of PBMCs from blood, taken more than 4 days after vaccination. This sequence originates from a man aged 45-65 years who received an inactivated influenza vaccine. CDR3 protein: CSARQLTHEQYF. Here the CDR3 DNA reads TGCAGTGCTAGACAGTTGACCCACGAGCAGTACTTC.